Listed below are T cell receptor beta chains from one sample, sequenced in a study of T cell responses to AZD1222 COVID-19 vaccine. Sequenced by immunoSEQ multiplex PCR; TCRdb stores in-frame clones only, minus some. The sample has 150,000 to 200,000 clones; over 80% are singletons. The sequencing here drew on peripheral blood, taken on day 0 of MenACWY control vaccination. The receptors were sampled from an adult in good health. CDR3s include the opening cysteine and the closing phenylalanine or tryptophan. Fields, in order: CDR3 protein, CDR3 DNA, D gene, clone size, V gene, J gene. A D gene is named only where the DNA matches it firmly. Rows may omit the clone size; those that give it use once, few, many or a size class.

CDR3 protein: CASSLILDYQNTGELFF
CDR3 DNA: TGTGCCAGCAGCTTGATTTTGGATTACCAGAACACCGGGGAGCTGTTTTTT
D gene: .
clone size: .
V gene: TRBV5-8
J gene: TRBJ2-2

CDR3 protein: CASSQRQGRPDTQYF
CDR3 DNA: TGCGCCAGCAGCCAACGACAGGGTCGGCCAGATACGCAGTATTTT
D gene: TRBD1
clone size: .
V gene: TRBV4-3
J gene: TRBJ2-3

CDR3 protein: CASSTGQPNTEAFF
CDR3 DNA: TGTGCCAGCAGCACGGGACAGCCGAACACTGAAGCTTTCTTT
D gene: TRBD1
clone size: .
V gene: TRBV9
J gene: TRBJ1-1

CDR3 protein: CASTKWTGGHTEAFF
CDR3 DNA: TGTGCCAGCACCAAGTGGACGGGGGGGCACACTGAAGCTTTCTTT
D gene: .
clone size: .
V gene: TRBV27
J gene: TRBJ1-1

CDR3 protein: CASSIFGQGNQPQHF
CDR3 DNA: TGTGCCAGTAGTATATTTGGGCAGGGAAATCAGCCCCAGCATTTT
D gene: .
clone size: .
V gene: TRBV19
J gene: TRBJ1-5

CDR3 protein: CASRLAAGVYNEQFF
CDR3 DNA: TGTGCCAGCAGACTCGCTGCGGGAGTCTACAATGAGCAGTTCTTC
D gene: TRBD2
clone size: .
V gene: TRBV11-2
J gene: TRBJ2-1

CDR3 protein: CASSQEGAGGGANVLTF
CDR3 DNA: TGCGCCAGCAGCCAAGAGGGCGCGGGGGGTGGGGCCAACGTCCTGACTTTC
D gene: TRBD2
clone size: .
V gene: TRBV4-3
J gene: TRBJ2-6

CDR3 protein: CASTLDSSYEQYF
CDR3 DNA: TGTGCCAGCACCCTAGACAGCAGCTACGAGCAGTACTTC
D gene: .
clone size: .
V gene: TRBV12-3/TRBV12-4
J gene: TRBJ2-7

CDR3 protein: CASSSRTLNYGYTF
CDR3 DNA: TGTGCCAGCAGCTCCAGGACACTCAACTATGGCTACACCTTC
D gene: .
clone size: .
V gene: TRBV13
J gene: TRBJ1-2

CDR3 protein: CASTQGGFSYNEQFF
CDR3 DNA: TGTGCCAGCACCCAAGGGGGGTTCTCCTACAATGAGCAGTTCTTC
D gene: .
clone size: .
V gene: TRBV9
J gene: TRBJ2-1

CDR3 protein: CASSPLRQPYEQYF
CDR3 DNA: TGTGCCAGCTCACCACTCAGACAGCCCTACGAGCAGTACTTC
D gene: .
clone size: .
V gene: TRBV18
J gene: TRBJ2-7

CDR3 protein: CASSQGTVDTQYF
CDR3 DNA: TGTGCCAGCAGCCAAGGGACAGTAGATACGCAGTATTTT
D gene: TRBD1
clone size: .
V gene: TRBV7-9
J gene: TRBJ2-3

CDR3 protein: CASSLLTGSRPQHF
CDR3 DNA: TGTGCCAGCAGCCTCCTGACAGGGAGCCGGCCCCAGCATTTT
D gene: TRBD1
clone size: .
V gene: TRBV7-8
J gene: TRBJ1-5

CDR3 protein: CASRELGTALNTEAFF
CDR3 DNA: TGTGCCAGCAGAGAACTTGGGACGGCACTGAACACTGAAGCTTTCTTT
D gene: .
clone size: .
V gene: TRBV27
J gene: TRBJ1-1

CDR3 protein: CASSSSGEPSYEQYF
CDR3 DNA: TGTGCCAGCAGTTCTAGCGGGGAGCCCTCCTACGAGCAGTACTTC
D gene: TRBD2
clone size: .
V gene: TRBV28
J gene: TRBJ2-7

CDR3 protein: CASSRPGELFF
CDR3 DNA: TGTGCCAGCTCACGACCCGGGGAGCTGTTTTTT
D gene: .
clone size: .
V gene: TRBV18
J gene: TRBJ2-2

CDR3 protein: CAWTQGSSVKLFF
CDR3 DNA: TGTGCCTGGACTCAGGGGAGTAGCGTAAAACTGTTTTTT
D gene: .
clone size: once
V gene: TRBV30
J gene: TRBJ1-4

CDR3 protein: CASSARPSGGEQFF
CDR3 DNA: TGTGCCAGCAGCGCAAGGCCTAGCGGGGGGGAGCAGTTCTTC
D gene: TRBD2
clone size: .
V gene: TRBV7-8
J gene: TRBJ2-1

CDR3 protein: CASSLVTGNEQFF
CDR3 DNA: TGTGCCAGCAGTTTAGTGACAGGGAATGAGCAGTTCTTC
D gene: TRBD1
clone size: .
V gene: TRBV28
J gene: TRBJ2-1

CDR3 protein: CASSNRGLFSYEQYF
CDR3 DNA: TGTGCCAGTAGTAACAGGGGCCTCTTCTCCTACGAGCAGTACTTC
D gene: TRBD1
clone size: .
V gene: TRBV19
J gene: TRBJ2-7

CDR3 protein: CASKFYGASDNQPQHF
CDR3 DNA: TGTGCCAGTAAATTCTACGGGGCGTCAGACAATCAGCCCCAGCATTTT
D gene: .
clone size: once
V gene: TRBV19
J gene: TRBJ1-5

CDR3 protein: CASSYPGLNTDTQYF
CDR3 DNA: TGTGCCAGCAGCTACCCCGGACTAAACACAGATACGCAGTATTTT
D gene: .
clone size: .
V gene: TRBV5-4
J gene: TRBJ2-3

CDR3 protein: CASSLEPSRALHGYTF
CDR3 DNA: TGTGCCAGCAGCTTAGAACCCTCCAGGGCCCTCCATGGCTACACCTTC
D gene: .
clone size: .
V gene: TRBV11-2
J gene: TRBJ1-2

CDR3 protein: CASSPVAYEQYF
CDR3 DNA: TGTGCCAGCAGCCCCGTAGCCTACGAGCAGTACTTC
D gene: .
clone size: .
V gene: TRBV28
J gene: TRBJ2-7